The 10 T cell receptor beta chains listed next were all sequenced from one sample in a study of blood T cell repertoires in COVID-19. Some clones are missing from TCRdb's copy, which holds only in-frame ones; the method was immunoSEQ multiplex PCR. The repertoire includes approximately 210,000 clones, around 88% of them detected once, and 1.4% to 1.5% sits in the top ten. The sequencing sample was made of peripheral blood. Receptors originate from a man aged 18-30 years with active or convalescent COVID-19.

This rearrangement joins TRBV3-1 (or the pseudogene TRBV3-2) to TRBJ2-3; D possibly corresponds to TRBD1 (5 bases). In germline, CDR1 is LGHDT, CDR2 YNNKEL (reference sequence). This CDR3 is built from 14 residues. V was cut by 3 bases and J by 1 base, with 8 bases left in between. The CDR3 coding sequence is TGTGCCAGCAGCCAGTTACAGGGCACAGATACGCAGTATTTT. Translating gives CASSQLQGTDTQYF.

The chain recombines TRBV19 with TRBJ2-6; D not resolved. V was pared by 5 bases and J by 0 bases, with 17 bases between. The length of the CDR3 is 18 residues. Germline CDR1 reads LNHDA; CDR2 reads SQIVND (reference sequence). Here the CDR3 reads CASSRVVKVGSGANVLTF. As DNA, the CDR3 is TGTGCCAGTAGTCGGGTAGTAAAAGTGGGCTCTGGGGCCAACGTCCTGACTTTC.

As for this clone: Its ends do not fully match the called genes, so a read error is possible. The chain couples TRBV18 to TRBJ1-5; possible D gene TRBD1, 6 bases. CDR1 and CDR2 from the germline V gene are KGHSH and LQKENI. The CDR3 spans 13 residues. CDR3 bases: TGTGCCAGCTCACCAAGGGGGGAGGGTGCTGTCGATTTT. It translates to CASSPRGEGAVDF. Supplemented by reference TRBV18 and TRBJ1-5, the full variable domain reads NAGVMQNPRHLVRRRGQEARLRCSPMKGHSHVYWYRQLPEEGLKFMVYLQKENIIDESGMPKERFSAEFPKEGPSILRIQQVVRGDSAAYFCASSPRGEGAVDFGDGTRLSIL.

The CDR3 sequence is CASSEPGQIYYGYTF. CDR3 coding DNA: TGTGCCAGCAGTGAACCGGGACAGATTTACTATGGCTACACCTTC. The chain joins TRBV6-1 to TRBJ1-2, with 7 positions matching TRBD1. The CDR3 is made up of 15 amino acids. Germline CDR1 and CDR2: MNHNS and SASEGT. Trimming at V came to 2 bases and at J to 3 bases, leaving 6 bases not matched to a gene.

The chain links TRBV19 to TRBJ1-6; 7 bases agree with TRBD1. The germline V gene encodes CDR1 LNHDA and CDR2 SQIVND (reference sequence). The V gene end was trimmed by 6 bases and the J gene end by 3 bases; junction bases not matched to a gene: 5. The CDR3 has 15 amino acids. In nucleotides, the CDR3 is TGTGCCAGTAGCGCGACAGGGAACTATAATTCACCCCTCCACTTT. Its translation: CASSATGNYNSPLHF. Drawing the rest from reference TRBV19 and TRBJ1-6, the complete variable domain is DGGITQSPKYLFRKEGQNVTLSCEQNLNHDAMYWYRQDPGQGLRLIYYSQIVNDFQKGDIAEGYSVSREKKESFPLTVTSAQKNPTAFYLCASSATGNYNSPLHFGNGTRLTVT.

This rearrangement joins TRBV11-3 to TRBJ2-5, with D maybe TRBD1 (6 bases). This CDR3 spans 16 amino acids. V gave up 1 base and J gave up 0 bases, with 12 bases separating them. Germline assignment: CDR1 SGHNT and CDR2 YENEEA. The CDR3 region is CASSLGTGQNQETQYF. The CDR3 coding sequence is TGTGCCAGCAGCTTAGGCACCGGACAGAACCAAGAGACCCAGTACTTC.

The table lists this clone with a count of one. The chain is built from TRBV10-2 and TRBJ1-1; no definite D call. Trimming took 6 bases from V and 4 from J, leaving 15 bases between them. This CDR3 spans 14 amino acids. CDR1 and CDR2 (germline): WSHSY, SAAADI. Here the CDR3 reads CASRVGETSTEAFF. CDR3 coding DNA: TGCGCCAGCAGAGTCGGGGAGACGAGCACTGAAGCTTTCTTT.

In its sample, this clone was seen once. For the CDR3, the DNA is TGTGCCAGCTCACCACCGACGGGAGAGGCCGCTGAGCAGTTCTTC. Translated: CASSPPTGEAAEQFF. The rearrangement links TRBV18 to TRBJ2-1; a weak D match, TRBD2 (6 bases). CDR1 KGHSH and CDR2 LQKENI come from the germline V gene. This CDR3 has 15 residues. Trimming removed 0 bases from V and 9 bases from J, with 15 bases in between.

The V call is TRBV7-2, the J call TRBJ2-3; 7 bases line up with TRBD2. The CDR3 runs to 16 residues. V shed 5 bases and J 1 base; nucleotides not matched to a gene: 9. The germline V gene encodes CDR1 SGHTA and CDR2 FQGNSA. DNA of the CDR3: TGTGCCAGCAGCCCGGCAAGGCTAGCGGGCACAGATACGCAGTATTTT. This codes for CASSPARLAGTDTQYF. Variable domain in full (rest from reference TRBV7-2 and TRBJ2-3): GAGVSQSPSNKVTEKGKDVELRCDPISGHTALYWYRQSLGQGLEFLIYFQGNSAPDKSGLPSDRFSAERTGGSVSTLTIQRTQQEDSAVYLCASSPARLAGTDTQYFGPGTRLTVL.

The chain combines TRBV5-5 with TRBJ2-7, with 8 bases matching TRBD1. The CDR3 extends over 14 amino acids. Looked up from germline, CDR1 is SGHKS and CDR2 is YYEKEE (reference sequence). Germline trimming cut 5 bases from V and 7 bases from J; bases unmatched to any gene: 11. This CDR3 reads CASSSDRTGREQYF. The CDR3 DNA follows: TGTGCCAGCAGTTCCGACCGGACAGGGAGAGAGCAGTACTTC.